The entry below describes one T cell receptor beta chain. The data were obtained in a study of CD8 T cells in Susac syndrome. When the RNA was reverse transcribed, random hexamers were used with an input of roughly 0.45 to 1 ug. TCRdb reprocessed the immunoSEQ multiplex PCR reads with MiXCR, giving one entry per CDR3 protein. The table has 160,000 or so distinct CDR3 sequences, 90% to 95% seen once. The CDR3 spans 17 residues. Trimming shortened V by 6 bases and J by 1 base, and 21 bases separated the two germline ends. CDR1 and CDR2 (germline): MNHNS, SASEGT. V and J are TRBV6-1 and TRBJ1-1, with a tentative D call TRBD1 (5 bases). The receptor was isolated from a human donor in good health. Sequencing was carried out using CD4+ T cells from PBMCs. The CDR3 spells CASSGGSRRWANTEAFF. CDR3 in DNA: TGTGCCAGCAGCGGGGGGAGTAGGAGATGGGCGAACACTGAAGCTTTCTTT.